The 4 T cell receptor beta chains below all came from one sample that was sequenced in a study of radiotherapy plus CTLA-4 blockade in lung cancer (dated by TCRdb to 2016 to 2019). Library creation used the immunoSEQ multiplex PCR assay. The clones in this table, taken by TCRdb from immuneACCESS, are in-frame only. Not every clone is retained; where verified, under half of the shortfall comes from an unresolved V gene, and the cause of the rest is unknown. The sample profile shows some 67,000 clones; more than 70% of them were found once. The ten largest clones represent roughly 15% of the sample. Material: peripheral blood, obtained from a patient treated with radiotherapy plus ipilimumab. These receptors were obtained from a human donor with non-small cell lung cancer whose response to radiotherapy plus ipilimumab could not be evaluated. Some clones in this sample may be carry-over from other donors' samples.

Written as DNA, the CDR3 is TGTGCCAGCAGGGGGACAGGTAGCCTCGTGGGGACCCTCCACTTT. This translates into CASRGTGSLVGTLHF. This chain connects TRBV6-5 to TRBJ1-6; 8 bases map to TRBD1. V dropped 6 bases and J dropped 14; count of bases not matched to a gene: 15. Germline CDR1 MNHEY, CDR2 SVGAGI. The CDR3 contains 15 residues.

This rearrangement joins TRBV6-5 to TRBJ1-4; D not resolved. Looked up from germline, CDR1 is MNHEY and CDR2 is SVGAGI. V dropped 8 bases and J dropped 0 bases, with 10 bases sitting between them. CDR3 length equals 14 residues. As DNA, the CDR3 is TGTGCCAGCCGATTCCGGGCAACTAATGAAAAACTGTTTTTT. Translating it yields CASRFRATNEKLFF.

The chain carries TRBV19 and TRBJ1-6, with 9 bases fitting TRBD1. The CDR3 contains 15 residues. The junction had 4 bases not matched to a gene; V was cut back by 5 bases and J by 5 bases. Germline CDR1 is LNHDA and CDR2 is SQIVND (reference sequence). The CDR3, as DNA: TGTGCCAGTAGTTCGCGGGACAGGGATAATTCACCCCTCCACTTT. Protein product: CASSSRDRDNSPLHF. Full variable domain (outside the CDR3, taken from reference TRBV19 and TRBJ1-6): DGGITQSPKYLFRKEGQNVTLSCEQNLNHDAMYWYRQDPGQGLRLIYYSQIVNDFQKGDIAEGYSVSREKKESFPLTVTSAQKNPTAFYLCASSSRDRDNSPLHFGNGTRLTVT.

The genes are TRBV6-1 and TRBJ1-1; TRBD1 aligns across 8 bases. The germline CDR1 and CDR2 sequences are MNHNS and SASEGT. V dropped 7 bases and J dropped 1; count of bases not matched to a gene: 8. The CDR3 loop spans 15 amino acids. CDR3 residues: CASTLGTGTNTEAFF. The CDR3 nucleotides read TGTGCCAGCACCCTCGGGACAGGAACGAACACTGAAGCTTTCTTT.